Described below is a single TCR beta chain sequence and its context. Antigen specificity is unknown. The extraction recovered at least 5.5 micrograms of total RNA per sample. This sample was taken from a study of blood T cells in healthy people across ages. Study-wide results and limits: Underestimates were what the diversity estimates from one million T cells were considered to be.

The V gene's germline CDR1 is SGHRS and CDR2 YFSETQ. There are 15 residues in the CDR3. Unmatched junction bases numbered 6, after V lost 3 bases and J lost 1 base. Primed by a sample-barcoded 5' primer and a J-beta primer mix, a second PCR proceeded for roughly 6 to 12 cycles. TCRdb passed the 5' RACE reads through MiXCR, listing each CDR3 protein once. Among approximately 790,000 distinct CDR3 sequences, 62% were seen once, and the ten largest hold around 30%. The sample was blood. The sequence was obtained from a man aged 25-45 years in good health. The chain is built from TRBV5-1 and TRBJ2-7; TRBD2 matches 8 bases. The CDR3: CASSWFERGSYEQYF. In DNA, the CDR3 is TGCGCCAGCAGCTGGTTCGAGCGGGGGTCCTACGAGCAGTACTTC.